These 32 T cell receptor beta chains were sequenced from one sample in a study of T cells in Graves' hyperthyroidism and ophthalmopathy. The TCR beta CDR3 regions underwent amplification using RNA transcripts as the source. TCR CDR3 underwent first-round RT-PCR with the HTBI primer set. From the multiplex PCR reads, TCRdb called clonotypes with MiXCR, one entry per CDR3 protein. The repertoire consists of roughly 500,000 distinct CDR3 sequences, with around 46% occurring once and the leading ten covering 19%. The sample was peripheral blood or thyroid tissue (not recorded which). The receptors shown here come from an adult woman with Graves' disease, either hyperthyroidism or ophthalmopathy (not recorded which).

The chain is built from TRBV29-1 and TRBJ2-7; 8 positions agree with TRBD1. J lost 3 bases, V lost 6 bases, and 13 bases had no gene match. The CDR3 contains 15 residues. Germline assignment: CDR1 SQVTM and CDR2 ANQGSEA. CDR3 region: CSVLPGTGKDYEQYF. In nucleotides, the CDR3 is TGCAGCGTCCTCCCCGGGACAGGCAAAGACTACGAGCAGTACTTC.

To note about this clonotype: A junction boundary mismatches the germline segment, possibly from a read error. The chain combines TRBV19 with TRBJ2-6; no clear D gene. The CDR3 is 14 amino acids. Per the germline V gene, CDR1 is LNHDA and CDR2 is SQIVND (reference sequence). CDR3 residues: CASRTNFRPNTEAF. For the CDR3, the DNA is TGTGCCAGTAGAACGAATTTTAGGCCGAACACTGAAGCTTTC.

This clonotype was counted many times. DNA of the CDR3: TGTGCCAGCAGTGACTCCGGGACAGGAATAGAGACCCAGTACTTC. Protein: CASSDSGTGIETQYF. The chain combines TRBV25-1 with TRBJ2-5; TRBD1 matches 8 bases. The trim removed 3 bases at V and 4 bases at J, leaving 7 bases unmatched. This CDR3 region has 15 residues. Germline loops: CDR1 MGHDK, CDR2 SYGVNS.

This chain uses TRBV2 with TRBJ2-5; no clear D. Per germline, CDR1 SNHLY and CDR2 FYNNEI. The CDR3 consists of 12 residues. Trimming shortened V by 4 bases and J by 5 bases, and 8 bases separated the two germline ends. CDR3 sequence (DNA): TGTGCCAGCAGTGTCGAAGATGAGACCCAGTACTTC. This gives the protein CASSVEDETQYF.

A word on this clonotype: This may arise from a read error, as a much more abundant clone is one base away. The chain recombines TRBV27 with TRBJ2-7; possible D gene TRBD1, 6 bases. In germline, CDR1 is MNHEY, CDR2 SMNVEV (reference sequence). The CDR3 consists of 14 residues. The CDR3 DNA reads as TGTGCCAGCAGAGTCGTGACAGGCTCCTACAAGCAGTACTTC. Encoded protein: CASRVVTGSYKQYF.

In its sample, this clonotype was seen many times. One junction end disagrees with the germline gene, perhaps due to a read error. V is TRBV4-1 and J is TRBJ1-1; a weak D match, TRBD1 (5 bases). Germline values: CDR1 MGHRA, CDR2 YSYEKL. The CDR3 is 14 amino acids. The CDR3 is CASSQEGNGDEAFF. The CDR3 bases are TGTGCCAGCAGCCAAGAGGGGAACGGTGATGAAGCTTTCTTT.

This clonotype has a count of ten or more. This chain links TRBV7-2 with TRBJ1-4; D gene ambiguous. V gave up 4 bases and J gave up 3 bases, with 9 bases separating them. Germline-derived CDR1 and CDR2 are SGHTA and FQGNSA. The CDR3 runs 14 residues. The CDR3 region has the DNA TGTGCCAGCAGCTCCCCTGAGGCTAATGAAAAACTGTTTTTT. Translating gives CASSSPEANEKLFF.

In this sample, this clonotype turned up a few times. The chain is built from TRBV2 and TRBJ1-5; possible D gene TRBD1, 6 bases. The germline V gene has CDR1 SNHLY and CDR2 FYNNEI. The CDR3 totals 14 residues. Between the trimmed V and J ends, which lost 6 bases and 6 bases, there was a span of 15 bases. This CDR3 reads CASRPSGAGQPQHF. The DNA for the CDR3 is TGTGCCAGCAGACCATCAGGGGCTGGTCAGCCCCAGCATTTT.

In DNA, the CDR3 is TGCAGCGTTGATGGCGGGGATTCCGAGACCCAGTACTTC. Its protein product is CSVDGGDSETQYF. V usage is TRBV29-1 and J usage is TRBJ2-5; the D gene is possibly TRBD2 (6 bases). The CDR3 contains 13 residues. CDR1 is SQVTM and CDR2 is ANQGSEA in the germline V gene. Trimming cost V 3 bases and J 5 bases, with 13 bases left between them.

V usage is TRBV7-2 and J usage is TRBJ1-2; D unresolved. Trimming cost V 4 bases and J 9 bases, with 18 bases left between them. Germline lookup yields CDR1 SGHTA and CDR2 FQGNSA. The CDR3 is 14 amino acids. The CDR3 DNA reads as TGTGCCAGCAGCTACAACAGCGGCCTCGGGAGCTACACCTTC. Translated, it gives CASSYNSGLGSYTF.

With respect to this clonotype: Possible read error: a much larger clone is one base away. The chain couples TRBV10-3 to TRBJ1-2; 9 nucleotides align to TRBD1. The germline CDR1 and CDR2 sequences are ENHRY and SYGVKD. Unmatched junction bases numbered 14, after V lost 4 bases and J lost 8 bases. This CDR3 contains 16 residues. The CDR3 spells CAISVRPAGTGSGYTF. DNA of the CDR3: TGTGCCATCAGTGTCAGACCCGCCGGGACAGGGAGCGGCTACACCTTC.

The chain has TRBV7-3 and TRBJ2-6, with 12 bases matching TRBD1. CDR1 and CDR2 (germline): SGHTA, FQGTGA. The CDR3 covers 18 residues. V lost 7 bases to trimming and J lost 4 bases; unmatched junction nucleotides: 11. CDR3 sequence: CASILPGQGAVGANVLTF. In DNA form, the CDR3 reads TGTGCCAGCATCCTCCCGGGACAGGGGGCGGTCGGGGCCAACGTCCTGACTTTC.

For the CDR3, the DNA is TGTGCCACCAGTGATGGGACTAGCGGGGGGTACGAGCAGTACTTC. This sequence encodes CATSDGTSGGYEQYF. V is TRBV24-1 and J is TRBJ2-7; 15 positions agree with TRBD2. CDR1 and CDR2 (germline): KGHDR, SFDVKD. The CDR3 contains 15 residues. V trimming: 3 bases; J trimming: 4 bases; junction bases outside the gene matches: 0.

About this clonotype: A much larger clone lies one base from this, so it may be a read error. This chain connects TRBV12-3 or TRBV12-4 to TRBJ1-1; D is perhaps TRBD1 (6 bases). The V gene lost 6 bases and the J gene lost 5 bases, with 22 bases spanning the gap. The CDR3 loop spans 16 amino acids. For the CDR3, the DNA is TGTGCCAGCAGCCATACCGGGACACATGGGGTGACTGAAGCTTTCTTT. Its translation: CASSHTGTHGVTEAFF.

This clonotype was picked up one time. This rearrangement joins TRBV29-1 to TRBJ1-3, with D uncertain. The germline CDR1 and CDR2 sequences are SQVTM and ANQGSEA. The CDR3 is 10 residues long. V lost 8 bases, J lost 1 base, and 3 bases lay in between. Here the CDR3 DNA reads TGCAGCTTGTCTGGAAACACCATATATTTT. Its protein product is CSLSGNTIYF.

This clonotype has only one observation. The rearrangement joins TRBV28 to TRBJ1-1; D is uncertain. Germline V gene sequence: CDR1 MDHEN, CDR2 SYDVKM. The CDR3 length is 12 residues. V lost 6 bases, J lost 4 bases, and 9 bases lay in between. CDR3 sequence (DNA): TGTGCCAGCAGGGATGTGGGCACTGAAGCTTTCTTT. Protein: CASRDVGTEAFF.

This clonotype was counted ten times or more. This chain joins TRBV7-6 and TRBJ2-5; TRBD2 might be the D (5 bases). Germline-derived CDR1 and CDR2 are SGHVS and FNYEAQ. This CDR3 has 13 residues. V was trimmed by 5 bases and J by 4 bases, leaving 11 bases between them. CDR3 sequence reads: CASSPEVGETQYF. CDR3 nucleotides: TGTGCCAGCAGCCCGGAGGTCGGAGAGACCCAGTACTTC.

This clonotype has at least ten counts. The J gene is TRBJ2-7, the V gene TRBV19; 9 bases agree with TRBD2. Germline-derived CDR1 and CDR2 are LNHDA and SQIVND (reference sequence). CDR3 length equals 11 residues. The CDR3: CAAGGRNEQYF. The CDR3 DNA is TGTGCGGCGGGAGGGCGGAACGAGCAGTACTTC.

This clonotype was observed at least ten times. The chain recombines TRBV5-1 with TRBJ2-7, with 7 bases fitting TRBD1. This CDR3 spans 16 amino acids. Germline values: CDR1 SGHRS, CDR2 YFSETQ. After removal of 7 bases from V and 4 bases from J, the junction contained 17 bases not matched to a gene. The CDR3 region has the DNA TGCGCCAGCGCACCAAGGACAGGCCAAGTGGAGTACGAGCAGTACTTC. This gives the protein CASAPRTGQVEYEQYF.

The rearrangement links TRBV12-3 or TRBV12-4 to TRBJ2-2, with 7 bases identical to TRBD2. The ends lost 6 bases at V and 0 bases at J; junction bases unmatched: 4. The CDR3 loop spans 15 amino acids. The CDR3 loop is CASRGGLANTGELFF. CDR3 DNA sequence: TGTGCCAGCAGGGGCGGACTAGCGAACACCGGGGAGCTGTTTTTT.

This sequence joins TRBV7-9 and TRBJ2-7; TRBD2 matches at 13 bases. Losses at the gene ends were 6 bases for V and 5 bases for J; bases not matched to a gene: 10. The CDR3 has 16 amino acids. Germline V CDR1 and CDR2: SEHNR, FQNEAQ (reference sequence). This chain's CDR3 is CASRPMGLAGRDEQYF. Written as DNA, the CDR3 is TGTGCCAGCAGACCCATGGGACTAGCGGGGAGGGACGAGCAGTACTTC.

The sample holds many counts of this clonotype. The gene calls are TRBV10-2 and TRBJ1-5; tentative D call: TRBD1 (5 bases). This CDR3 comprises 14 residues. CDR1 and CDR2 from the germline V gene are WSHSY and SAAADI. Trimming cost V 4 bases and J 7 bases, with 14 bases left between them. CDR3 sequence: CASSATGVGQPQHF. The CDR3 nucleotides read TGCGCCAGCAGTGCAACGGGGGTCGGACAGCCCCAGCATTTT.

This clonotype was observed at least ten times. The CDR3 DNA is TGCAGTGCTAGGGCAGAAGAGACCCAGTACTTC. Translation: CSARAEETQYF. The chain couples TRBV20-1 to TRBJ2-5; D ambiguous. The CDR3 is 11 amino acids. V was pared by 3 bases and J by 3 bases, with 5 bases between. Germline V gene lookup returns CDR1 DFQATT and CDR2 SNEGSKA (reference sequence).

Here the CDR3 reads CASSEWGENTEAFF. CDR3 coding DNA: TGCGCCAGCAGTGAGTGGGGGGAGAACACTGAAGCTTTCTTT. J is TRBJ1-1 and V is TRBV10-2, with a possible D match to TRBD1 (5 bases). The germline CDR1 and CDR2 sequences are WSHSY and SAAADI. This CDR3 is built from 14 residues. V lost 1 base to trimming and J lost 1 base, with 7 bases between them.

The chain recombines TRBV29-1 with TRBJ2-5; D is perhaps TRBD1 or TRBD2 (5 bases each). Germline-derived CDR1 and CDR2 are SQVTM and ANQGSEA. V shed 6 bases and J shed 1 base, with 15 bases lying between them. The CDR3 extends over 14 amino acids. CDR3 protein: CSVEEMRGQETQYF. The CDR3 DNA sequence: TGCAGCGTAGAGGAGATGAGGGGCCAAGAGACCCAGTACTTC.

This clonotype was seen many times. J is TRBJ2-7 and V is TRBV29-1, with TRBD2 identical over 10 bases. Germline V gives CDR1 SQVTM, CDR2 ANQGSEA. The CDR3 runs to 17 residues. V lost 6 bases and J lost 3; bases outside the gene matches: 17. The chain's CDR3 is CSVATGTSARIYYEQYF. Written as DNA, the CDR3 is TGCAGCGTCGCCACCGGGACTAGCGCGCGGATCTACTACGAGCAGTACTTC.

This clonotype occurred once. The chain links TRBV29-1 to TRBJ2-7; a weak D match, TRBD2 (6 bases). Germline CDR1 and CDR2: SQVTM and ANQGSEA. V was clipped by 4 bases and J by 7 bases, with 17 bases between them. This CDR3 has 13 residues. The CDR3 loop is CSVGLARFGEQYF. In DNA form, the CDR3 reads TGCAGCGTTGGTCTAGCGCGATTTGGGGAGCAGTACTTC.

In this sample, this clonotype turned up many times. The chain's CDR3 is CSARGPSGPQETQYF. The CDR3 DNA follows: TGCAGTGCTAGAGGACCTAGCGGGCCCCAAGAGACCCAGTACTTC. The rearrangement joins TRBV20-1 to TRBJ2-5, with 8 positions matching TRBD2. Germline CDR1 reads DFQATT; CDR2 reads SNEGSKA (reference sequence). The V and J ends lost 1 base and 1 base, in that order; junction bases with no gene match: 5. The CDR3 is made up of 15 amino acids.

This sequence joins TRBV19 and TRBJ1-1, with a tentative D call TRBD1 (5 bases). Trimming took 3 bases from V and 3 from J, leaving 14 bases between them. Germline assignment: CDR1 LNHDA and CDR2 SQIVND (reference sequence). The CDR3 runs to 15 residues. The CDR3 DNA sequence: TGTGCCAGTAGTATTCCTGCGGGGGAGCACACTGAAGCTTTCTTT. Its protein is CASSIPAGEHTEAFF. Together with reference TRBV19 and TRBJ1-1, the CDR3 gives the full variable domain: DGGITQSPKYLFRKEGQNVTLSCEQNLNHDAMYWYRQDPGQGLRLIYYSQIVNDFQKGDIAEGYSVSREKKESFPLTVTSAQKNPTAFYLCASSIPAGEHTEAFFGQGTRLTVV.

V is TRBV11-2 and J is TRBJ2-2; D ambiguous. The CDR3 spans 17 residues. With 3 bases removed from V and 0 bases from J, the gap between germline ends came to 14 bases. Germline V CDR1 and CDR2: SGHAT, FQNNGV. The CDR3 is CASSFRPVRANTGELFF. The CDR3 DNA sequence: TGTGCCAGCAGCTTTCGTCCGGTCAGAGCGAACACCGGGGAGCTGTTTTTT.

The chain carries TRBV6-6 and TRBJ2-5; D might be TRBD1 or TRBD2, each matching 5 bases. The CDR3 runs 12 residues. V dropped 9 bases and J dropped 7 bases, with 15 bases sitting between them. The germline CDR1 and CDR2 sequences are MNHNY and SVGAGI (reference sequence). Written as DNA, the CDR3 is TGTGCCAGTAAGACGGGGCAGGGGACCCAGTACTTC. It encodes CASKTGQGTQYF.

This clonotype was detected ten times or more. The J gene is TRBJ1-6, the V gene TRBV20-1, with D unclear. Germline CDR1 DFQATT, CDR2 SNEGSKA (reference sequence). The CDR3 length is 13 residues. Trimming shortened V by 3 bases and J by 4 bases, and 7 bases separated the two germline ends. The CDR3 reads CSARDFYNSPLHF. CDR3 bases: TGCAGTGCTAGGGACTTTTATAATTCACCCCTCCACTTT.